The 18 T cell receptor beta chains below were found in one sample sequenced in a study of T cells of healthy individuals. TCRdb reanalysed the 5' RACE reads using MiXCR and keeps one entry per CDR3 protein. Among around 80,000 distinct CDR3 sequences listed, approximately 5.4% were seen once. Receptors were obtained from a female donor in good health.

As to this clonotype: A much larger clone differs by one base, so this may be a read error. The genes are TRBV28 and TRBJ2-7, with no clear D. The V end lost 4 bases, the J end lost 4 bases, and 5 bases lay between the germline ends. The CDR3 loop spans 11 amino acids. CDR1 MDHEN and CDR2 SYDVKM come from the germline V gene. The CDR3 DNA reads as TGTGCCAGCAGTTGGATTTACGAGCAGTACTTC. Translation: CASSWIYEQYF. Using reference TRBV28 and TRBJ2-7 for the parts outside the CDR3, the full variable domain is DVKVTQSSRYLVKRTGEKVFLECVQDMDHENMFWYRQDPGLGLRLIYFSYDVKMKEKGDIPEGYSVSREKKERFSLILESASTNQTSMYLCASSWIYEQYFGPGTRLTVT.

This chain links TRBV23-1 with TRBJ2-1; D is unresolved. TRBV23-1 is designated an ORF whose function remains uncertain. CDR3 length: 14 amino acids. The V gene lost 4 bases and the J gene lost 4 bases, with 11 bases spanning the gap. CDR3 DNA: TGCGCCAGCAGTCCAGACGACTTATACAATGAGCAGTTCTTC. The encoded protein is CASSPDDLYNEQFF.

This clonotype showed up many times. The genes are TRBV9 and TRBJ1-2, with D maybe TRBD1 (6 bases). Germline CDR1 is SGDLS and CDR2 is YYNGEE. The CDR3 is 15 amino acids. Trimming removed 3 bases at V and 8 bases at J, with 20 bases between. In nucleotides, the CDR3 is TGTGCCAGCAGCGCCCATAGAGGGAACAGGGACGGCTACACCTTC. Its protein product is CASSAHRGNRDGYTF.

At least ten counts were recorded for this clonotype. The rearrangement joins TRBV7-3 to TRBJ2-4; 9 nucleotides match TRBD2. V lost 5 bases and J lost 2; bases outside the gene matches: 4. Germline assignment: CDR1 SGHTA and CDR2 FQGTGA. This CDR3 spans 15 amino acids. The CDR3 region has the DNA TGTGCCAGCAGCATTAGCGGGAGACCCAAAAACATTCAGTACTTC. Translated, it gives CASSISGRPKNIQYF.

This clonotype was seen ten or more times. The chain has TRBV6-6 and TRBJ2-1; 14 positions match TRBD2. Germline lookup yields CDR1 MNHNY and CDR2 SVGAGI (reference sequence). There are 17 residues in the CDR3. V lost 6 bases to trimming and J lost 7 bases; unmatched junction nucleotides: 11. CDR3 coding DNA: TGTGCCAGCAGCCTGGCGGGACTAGCGGGAGTCGGTAATGAGCAGTTCTTC. Protein: CASSLAGLAGVGNEQFF.

This clonotype has ten or more counts. The rearrangement joins TRBV5-6 to TRBJ1-2; D not resolved. Germline V gives CDR1 SGHDT, CDR2 YYEEEE. The CDR3 is 13 amino acids. V lost 0 bases, J lost 3 bases, and 6 bases lay in between. The CDR3 DNA is TGTGCCAGCAGCTTGGTGGAGGACTATGGCTACACCTTC. Translating gives CASSLVEDYGYTF.

This clonotype was seen many times. CDR3 region: CASSELTGGNQPQHF. The CDR3 DNA reads as TGTGCCAGCAGTGAACTCACAGGGGGCAATCAGCCCCAGCATTTT. The chain joins TRBV6-1 to TRBJ1-5; 7 nucleotides line up with TRBD1. Germline assignment: CDR1 MNHNS and CDR2 SASEGT. CDR3 length: 15 residues. With V trimmed by 2 bases and J by 2 bases, 3 bases remained unmatched.

This clonotype showed up many times. The V and J genes are TRBV25-1 and TRBJ2-1; the match to TRBD2 covers 7 bases. Germline V CDR1 and CDR2: MGHDK, SYGVNS. This CDR3 has 15 amino acids. V dropped 6 bases and J dropped 7; count of bases not matched to a gene: 12. In nucleotides, the CDR3 is TGTGCCAGCAGGAGGGGACTACCGCCTGATAATGAGCAGTTCTTC. Protein sequence: CASRRGLPPDNEQFF.

The table lists this clonotype with a count of one. It may be a read error: a sequence one base away is much more abundant. The chain is built from TRBV6-2 or TRBV6-3 and TRBJ1-5; D ambiguous. The CDR3 loop spans 15 amino acids. Germline CDR1 and CDR2: MNHEY and SVGEGT. The DNA for the CDR3 is TGTGCCAGCAGTTACGGGTTAGCCAGCAATCAGCCCCAGAATTTT. This translates into CASSYGLASNQPQNF.

The chain recombines TRBV6-5 with TRBJ2-1; 13 bases map to TRBD2. This CDR3 is built from 15 residues. V was pared by 8 bases and J by 8 bases, with 9 bases of the junction left unmatched. Germline V gene sequence: CDR1 MNHEY, CDR2 SVGAGI. DNA of the CDR3: TGTGCCAGCCGTTGGACTAGCGGGAGTAGGGATGAGCAGTTCTTC. It specifies CASRWTSGSRDEQFF.

This clonotype has ten or more counts. The chain combines TRBV2 with TRBJ2-1, with D maybe TRBD1 (5 bases). The germline V gene encodes CDR1 SNHLY and CDR2 FYNNEI. The CDR3 loop spans 15 amino acids. V dropped 5 bases and J dropped 2 bases, with 13 bases sitting between them. The chain's CDR3 is CASSPLGAPYNEQFF. The DNA of the CDR3 is TGTGCCAGCAGTCCCCTAGGGGCGCCCTACAATGAGCAGTTCTTC. Filled out from reference TRBV2 and TRBJ2-1, the complete variable domain reads EPEVTQTPSHQVTQMGQEVILRCVPISNHLYFYWYRQILGQKVEFLVSFYNNEISEKSEIFDDQFSVERPDGSNFTLKIRSTKLEDSAMYFCASSPLGAPYNEQFFGPGTRLTVL.

The genes are TRBV4-2 and TRBJ2-3; no clear D gene. The CDR3 consists of 14 residues. The germline gives CDR1 LGHNA, CDR2 YNFKEQ. V dropped 4 bases and J dropped 2 bases, with 10 bases sitting between them. CDR3 bases: TGTGCCAGCAGCCCACTCGACCTCACAGATACGCAGTATTTT. Translated, it gives CASSPLDLTDTQYF.

The V and J genes are TRBV20-1 and TRBJ1-1; 9 bases match TRBD1. Germline V gives CDR1 DFQATT, CDR2 SNEGSKA (reference sequence). This CDR3 spans 13 amino acids. Germline trimming cut 5 bases from V and 4 bases from J; bases unmatched to any gene: 5. In DNA, the CDR3 is TGCAGTGCTCCACAGGGGGCAGGCACTGAAGCTTTCTTT. This translates into CSAPQGAGTEAFF.

This clonotype was seen many times. The chain links TRBV7-9 to TRBJ2-7; 9 bases fit TRBD1. The CDR3 extends over 15 amino acids. Trimming removed 5 bases from V and 3 bases from J; junction bases left unmatched: 8. The germline V gene encodes CDR1 SEHNR and CDR2 FQNEAQ (reference sequence). The CDR3 DNA sequence: TGTGCCAGCAGCCCGCAGGACAGGGGATACTACGAGCAGTACTTC. As protein: CASSPQDRGYYEQYF.

The V gene is TRBV5-1, the J gene TRBJ1-2, with a tentative D call TRBD1 (5 bases). V was shortened by 0 bases and J by 5 bases, with 8 bases between the two germline ends. Per germline, CDR1 SGHRS and CDR2 YFSETQ. The CDR3 loop spans 13 amino acids. CDR3: CASSLGGAYGYTF. The CDR3 nucleotides read TGCGCCAGCAGCTTGGGAGGGGCGTATGGCTACACCTTC.

V gene TRBV6-5 combines with J gene TRBJ1-6; possible D gene TRBD1, 6 bases. The CDR3 length is 14 residues. The V and J ends lost 4 bases and 9 bases respectively, with 13 bases between them. Germline V gene sequence: CDR1 MNHEY, CDR2 SVGAGI. Here the CDR3 DNA reads TGTGCCAGCAGTTCGGGACAAAAGCGTTCACCCCTCCACTTT. It translates to CASSSGQKRSPLHF.

The chain combines TRBV29-1 with TRBJ1-5, with 9 bases identical to TRBD1. CDR1 and CDR2 (germline): SQVTM, ANQGSEA. V gave up 6 bases and J gave up 6 bases; unmatched junction bases: 6. This CDR3 region has 13 residues. CDR3 region: CSVGTGRGQPQHF. In DNA, the CDR3 is TGCAGCGTAGGGACAGGGAGAGGTCAGCCCCAGCATTTT.

This clonotype was detected many times. The chain uses TRBV6-6 and TRBJ1-1; a weak D match, TRBD1 (5 bases). Between the trimmed V and J ends, which lost 0 bases and 0 bases, there was a span of 8 bases. This CDR3 spans 15 amino acids. CDR1 and CDR2 from the germline V gene are MNHNY and SVGAGI (reference sequence). The CDR3 here is CASSYSRGLNTEAFF. The DNA of the CDR3 is TGTGCCAGCAGTTACTCAAGGGGCCTGAACACTGAAGCTTTCTTT.